What follows are 23 T cell receptor beta chains derived from one specimen sequenced in a study of blood T cells in healthy people across ages. The use of a sample-barcoded 5' primer and a J-beta primer mix characterized a second PCR of roughly 6 to 11 cycles. From the 5' RACE reads, TCRdb called clonotypes with MiXCR, one entry per CDR3 protein. Of more than 500,000 distinct CDR3 sequences in the sample, around a quarter were seen once. This sample also appeared in a second study, on T cells of mothers and their children.

What was sequenced was blood. These receptors originate from a boy under 10 years old in good health.

Many counts were recorded for this clonotype. The genes are TRBV6-5 and TRBJ2-5; D perhaps matches TRBD1 (5 bases). Per germline, CDR1 MNHEY and CDR2 SVGAGI. V was shortened by 5 bases and J by 3 bases, with 13 bases between the two germline ends. The CDR3 consists of 14 residues. This chain's CDR3 is CASSPIQGKETQYF. In DNA form, the CDR3 reads TGTGCCAGCAGTCCCATCCAGGGAAAAGAGACCCAGTACTTC.

The chain couples TRBV9 to TRBJ2-1, with D perhaps matching TRBD2 (5 bases). Germline V CDR1 and CDR2: SGDLS, YYNGEE. The CDR3 extends over 13 amino acids. Between the trimmed V and J ends, which lost 2 bases and 2 bases, there was a span of 5 bases. The chain's CDR3 is CASSVRAYNEQFF. The CDR3 DNA reads as TGTGCCAGCAGCGTGAGGGCCTACAATGAGCAGTTCTTC.

Only a few counts were recorded for this clonotype. CDR3 protein: CASSQATQPKITQYF. In DNA, the CDR3 is TGTGCCAGCAGCCAAGCGACTCAACCTAAGATAACGCAGTATTTT. This chain uses TRBV3-1 with TRBJ2-3; D unclear. CDR1 and CDR2 (germline): LGHDT, YNNKEL (reference sequence). This CDR3 has 15 amino acids. Trimming took off 1 base at V and 9 bases at J, with 17 bases between the two ends.

The chain carries TRBV7-9 and TRBJ1-6, with D tentatively TRBD1 (6 bases). The CDR3 contains 17 residues. Trimming removed 5 bases from V and 8 bases from J, with 22 bases in between. Germline V lookup: CDR1 SEHNR, CDR2 FQNEAQ (reference sequence). The CDR3 DNA reads as TGTGCCAGCAGCCAGGAATATCGGGGGGGCGGGTATTCACCCCTCCACTTT. Translation gives CASSQEYRGGGYSPLHF.

This clonotype was seen only a few times. This chain joins TRBV12-3 or TRBV12-4 and TRBJ1-2; D is uncertain. Trimming removed 2 bases at V and 7 bases at J, with 11 bases between. The CDR3 runs to 13 residues. Here the CDR3 reads CASSLLELGGYTF. As DNA, the CDR3 is TGTGCCAGCAGTTTATTGGAGTTGGGTGGCTACACCTTC.

This clonotype was seen at least ten times. The CDR3 DNA follows: TGTGCCAGCAGCCAATATCCGGGCGAGCAGTACTTC. Its translation: CASSQYPGEQYF. J is TRBJ2-5 and V is TRBV5-4, with D uncertain. The J call may be incorrect, as the DNA end agrees better with TRBJ2-7. The CDR3 has 12 residues. The germline CDR1 and CDR2 sequences are SGHNT and YYREEE (reference sequence).

This clonotype appeared a few times. This chain uses TRBV6-5 with TRBJ2-5; 7 bases agree with TRBD2. The J call may be wrong; the DNA end is better matched by TRBJ2-7. CDR1 is MNHEY and CDR2 is SVGAGI in the germline V gene. The length of the CDR3 is 14 residues. In DNA form, the CDR3 reads TGTGCCAGCAGGACCAGGGACTATTCCGACGAGCAGTACTTC. Translating it yields CASRTRDYSDEQYF.

This chain links TRBV21-1 with TRBJ2-6; the tabulated D call, TRBD1, remains unverified against the DNA. TRBV21-1 is a known pseudogene. The CDR3 covers 16 residues. In DNA, the CDR3 is TGTGCCAGCAGCCGGGGGTTCCTCTCTGGGGCCAACGTCCTGACTTTC. This translates into CASSRGFLSGANVLTF.

The chain combines TRBV3-1 with TRBJ2-3, with TRBD2 matching over 10 bases. V lost 6 bases to trimming and J lost 2 bases; unmatched junction nucleotides: 8. CDR1 LGHDT and CDR2 YNNKEL come from the germline V gene (reference sequence). This CDR3 comprises 16 residues. Written as DNA, the CDR3 is TGTGCCAGCAGTCGGGAGCGGGAGGGCTACACAGATACGCAGTATTTT. It yields the protein CASSREREGYTDTQYF.

V and J are TRBV20-1 and TRBJ2-5, with TRBD2 matching over 11 bases. V dropped 4 bases and J dropped 2; count of bases not matched to a gene: 3. CDR1 and CDR2 from the germline V gene are DFQATT and SNEGSKA (reference sequence). This CDR3 has 14 amino acids. The CDR3 DNA sequence: TGCAGTGCTACTATAGCGGGAGGGCAAGAGACCCAGTACTTC. Its protein is CSATIAGGQETQYF.

The chain recombines TRBV18 with TRBJ1-3; D is undetermined. CDR1 and CDR2 from the germline V gene are KGHSH and LQKENI. With 1 base removed from V and 4 bases from J, the gap between germline ends came to 8 bases. This CDR3 comprises 14 residues. The CDR3 DNA reads TGTGCCAGCTCACCACGGGAATCAGGAAACACCATATATTTT. Amino acid sequence: CASSPRESGNTIYF.

This rearrangement joins TRBV12-3 or TRBV12-4 to TRBJ2-7; D call uncertain. Trimming removed 5 bases at V and 3 bases at J, with 11 bases between. The CDR3 is 13 residues long. CDR3 loop: CASSLRTDYEQYF. The CDR3 nucleotides read TGTGCCAGCAGTCTGCGGACGGACTACGAGCAGTACTTC.

The chain is built from TRBV5-1 and TRBJ2-7; D perhaps matches TRBD2 (6 bases). CDR3 length: 11 amino acids. Trimming removed 8 bases from V and 6 bases from J, with 12 bases in between. From germline, CDR1 is SGHRS and CDR2 YFSETQ. CDR3 loop: CASTGGSEQYF. CDR3 sequence (DNA): TGCGCCAGTACCGGGGGATCCGAGCAGTACTTC.

Only a few counts were recorded for this clonotype. For the CDR3, the DNA is TGTGCCAGCAGCGCCAGACCCGGAACCCGCACAGATACGCAGTATTTT. The encoded protein is CASSARPGTRTDTQYF. This chain links TRBV9 with TRBJ2-3; D remains ambiguous. CDR1 and CDR2 from the germline V gene are SGDLS and YYNGEE. The CDR3 has 16 amino acids. V shed 3 bases and J shed 1 base, with 15 bases lying between them.

V and J are TRBV4-1 and TRBJ2-5; 9 nucleotides match TRBD1. Per the germline V gene, CDR1 is MGHRA and CDR2 is YSYEKL. Trimming cost V 5 bases and J 2 bases; bases outside gene matches: 12. The CDR3 is made up of 17 amino acids. This chain's CDR3 is CASSSRVPGQGQETQYF. CDR3 coding DNA: TGCGCCAGCAGCTCCCGTGTTCCGGGACAGGGACAAGAGACCCAGTACTTC.

The V gene is TRBV19, the J gene TRBJ2-3; D remains unclear. V lost 1 base to trimming and J lost 4 bases, with 9 bases between them. CDR3 size: 14 residues. Germline CDR1 reads LNHDA; CDR2 reads SQIVND (reference sequence). The CDR3 sequence: CASSIGAEADTQYF. The CDR3 coding sequence is TGTGCCAGTAGTATAGGCGCTGAGGCAGATACGCAGTATTTT.

V usage is TRBV10-3 and J usage is TRBJ2-5; a weak D match, TRBD1 (8 bases). The ends were cut back, 6 bases at V and 5 bases at J, with 16 bases in the middle. This CDR3 is 14 amino acids long. The germline V gene has CDR1 ENHRY and CDR2 SYGVKD. The CDR3 DNA follows: TGTGCCATCAGCGAGGACAGGGAGGGGGAGACCCAGTACTTC. It translates to CAISEDREGETQYF.

This chain joins TRBV20-1 and TRBJ1-3, with 7 bases identical to TRBD1. Unmatched junction bases numbered 5, after V lost 5 bases and J lost 4 bases. CDR1 is DFQATT, CDR2 SNEGSKA, per germline (reference sequence). The CDR3 has 13 amino acids. The DNA of the CDR3 is TGCAGTGCTCCCAGGGGGACGGGAAACACCATATATTTT. Its translation is CSAPRGTGNTIYF.

The genes are TRBV3-1 and TRBJ2-6; D uncertain. The CDR3 is 11 residues long. V was trimmed by 8 bases and J by 4 bases, leaving 3 bases between them. Germline V gene sequence: CDR1 LGHDT, CDR2 YNNKEL (reference sequence). This CDR3 reads CASLGANVLTF. The CDR3 coding sequence is TGTGCCAGCTTAGGGGCCAACGTCCTGACTTTC.

The V call is TRBV7-6, the J call TRBJ2-5, with TRBD2 matching over 7 bases. Germline CDR1 reads SGHVS; CDR2 reads FNYEAQ. The V segment lost 4 bases and the J segment 3 bases; nucleotides outside the gene matches: 14. The CDR3 contains 17 residues. CDR3 amino acids: CASSSPLRGRAEETQYF. The DNA of the CDR3 is TGTGCCAGCAGCTCTCCTTTGAGAGGGAGGGCCGAAGAGACCCAGTACTTC.

The chain couples TRBV20-1 to TRBJ2-1; 7 bases match TRBD2. There are 16 residues in the CDR3. Germline CDR1 is DFQATT and CDR2 is SNEGSKA (reference sequence). V shed 0 bases, J shed 3 bases, and the junction held 8 bases outside the gene matches. The chain's CDR3 is CSARDKGAGIYNEQFF. CDR3 bases: TGCAGTGCTAGAGATAAGGGAGCGGGGATCTACAATGAGCAGTTCTTC.

This clonotype came up a few times. The CDR3, as DNA: TGTGCCATCAGTGAGTCACGGGTCTATGGCTACACCTTC. This gives the protein CAISESRVYGYTF. The chain employs TRBV10-3 and TRBJ1-2, with no clear D. Germline V CDR1 and CDR2: ENHRY, SYGVKD. V lost 0 bases and J lost 4, with 6 bases in between. The CDR3 runs 13 residues.

The chain combines TRBV20-1 with TRBJ2-1; D not certain. Trimming cost V 2 bases and J 5 bases, with 4 bases left between them. The CDR3 sequence is 11 residues long. Germline assignment: CDR1 DFQATT and CDR2 SNEGSKA (reference sequence). The CDR3 here is CSARLDNEQFF. For the CDR3, the DNA is TGCAGTGCTAGATTAGACAATGAGCAGTTCTTC.